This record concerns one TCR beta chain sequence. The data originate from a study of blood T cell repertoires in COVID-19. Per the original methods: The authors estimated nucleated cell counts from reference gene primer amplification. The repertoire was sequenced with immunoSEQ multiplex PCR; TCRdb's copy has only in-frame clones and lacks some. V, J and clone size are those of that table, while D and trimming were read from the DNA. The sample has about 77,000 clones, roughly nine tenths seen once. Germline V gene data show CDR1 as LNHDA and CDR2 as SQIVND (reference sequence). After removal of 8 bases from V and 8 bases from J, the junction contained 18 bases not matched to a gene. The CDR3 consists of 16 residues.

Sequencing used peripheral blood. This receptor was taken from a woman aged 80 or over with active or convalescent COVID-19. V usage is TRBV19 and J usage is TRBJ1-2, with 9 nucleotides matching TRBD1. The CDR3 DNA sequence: TGTGCCAGTGGGCCCCGGGACAGGGCCCGCCGTCGAGGCTACACCTTC. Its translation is CASGPRDRARRRGYTF.